Given below is one T cell receptor (beta chain) in context. Antigen unknown. From CD4+ cells came CD45RA+ naive and CD45RA-negative memory subsets. Method: immunoSEQ multiplex PCR; TCRdb's copy keeps in-frame clones and lacks some. The sample includes about a million clones, approximately 77% of them seen just once. The length of the CDR3 is 14 residues. Trimming removed 5 bases from V and 9 bases from J, with 17 bases in between. Looked up from germline, CDR1 is LNHDA and CDR2 is SQIVND (reference sequence). This sample was included in a study of shared clonotypes between healthy human individuals. Points from the study as a whole: Non-shared clonotypes were found to have lower generation probabilities than the clonotypes that were shared by all four of the sorted-subset donors. Measured sharing among donors was expected to vary with sequencing depth. Estimated richness was generally greater in naive than memory subsets.

The gene calls are TRBV19 and TRBJ2-1; D remains unclear. The clonotype comes from a man younger than 35 in good health. Some clones in this sample may be carry-over from other donors' samples. The sample consisted of memory CD4+ T cells from PBMCs. The subset: CD45RA-negative fraction. The CDR3 nucleotides are TGTGCCAGTAGTTTGGGGATATCTCCGGGTGAGCAGTTCTTC. Translated, it gives CASSLGISPGEQFF.